Below are 13 T cell receptor beta chains sequenced from a single sample in a study of CD8 T cells in Susac syndrome. The authors reverse transcribed roughly 0.5 to 1 ug RNA with random hexamers. TCRdb analysed the immunoSEQ multiplex PCR reads with MiXCR anew, one entry per CDR3 protein. The table has more than 70,000 distinct CDR3 sequences, 90% to 95% seen once. Specimen: CD8+ T cells from PBMCs. These receptors were obtained from a human donor in good health.

V gene TRBV6-2 or TRBV6-3 combines with J gene TRBJ2-7, with D uncertain. V lost 2 bases, J lost 4 bases, and 6 bases lay in between. From germline, CDR1 is MNHEY and CDR2 SVGEGT. This CDR3 is built from 12 residues. The CDR3 nucleotides read TGTGCCAGCAGTTACGTTCCTTACGAGCAGTACTTC. This translates into CASSYVPYEQYF.

This chain connects TRBV14 to TRBJ2-3; possible D gene TRBD2, 5 bases. The CDR3 loop spans 15 amino acids. V lost 4 bases, J lost 3 bases, and 14 bases lay in between. Germline assignment: CDR1 SGHDN and CDR2 FVKESK. CDR3 amino acids: CASSPFSDLTDTQYF. CDR3 bases: TGTGCCAGCAGCCCCTTCTCGGACTTAACAGATACGCAGTATTTT. Looking up the rest from reference TRBV14 and TRBJ2-3 gives the full variable domain: EAGVTQFPSHSVIEKGQTVTLRCDPISGHDNLYWYRRVMGKEIKFLLHFVKESKQDESGMPNNRFLAERTGGTYSTLKVQPAELEDSGVYFCASSPFSDLTDTQYFGPGTRLTVL.

The rearrangement joins TRBV20-1 to TRBJ2-2, with a possible D match to TRBD1 (6 bases). Per the germline V gene, CDR1 is DFQATT and CDR2 is SNEGSKA (reference sequence). The CDR3 contains 17 residues. The germline V and J ends were trimmed by 0 bases and 5 bases, with 19 bases remaining between them. The CDR3 coding sequence is TGCAGTGCTAGAGATGAAAGAAGGGGGTCGAGAACCGGGGAGCTGTTTTTT. This gives the protein CSARDERRGSRTGELFF.

The chain joins TRBV20-1 to TRBJ2-1; 9 bases are a match to TRBD1. This CDR3 comprises 13 residues. From germline, CDR1 is DFQATT and CDR2 SNEGSKA (reference sequence). V was clipped by 6 bases and J by 9 bases; unmatched bases: 9. The CDR3 protein is CSAPGQGTTEQFF. In DNA form, the CDR3 reads TGCAGTGCCCCGGGACAGGGAACAACTGAGCAGTTCTTC.

J is TRBJ2-1 and V is TRBV6-5; 7 positions agree with TRBD2. Germline V gene data show CDR1 as MNHEY and CDR2 as SVGAGI. After removal of 0 bases from V and 9 bases from J, the junction contained 8 bases not matched to a gene. This CDR3 has 15 residues. Here the CDR3 reads CASSYSGLVGLEQFF. The CDR3 bases are TGTGCCAGCAGTTACTCTGGACTAGTCGGACTTGAGCAGTTCTTC.

The chain combines TRBV3-1 with TRBJ2-1; 8 bases are a match to TRBD2. V lost 5 bases to trimming and J lost 10 bases; unmatched junction nucleotides: 10. Looked up from germline, CDR1 is LGHDT and CDR2 is YNNKEL (reference sequence). The CDR3 covers 14 residues. The CDR3 DNA is TGTGCCAGCAGCGAGCCGGGACTAGTCCGGGAGCAGTTCTTC. It translates to CASSEPGLVREQFF.

The genes are TRBV19 and TRBJ1-5; D is perhaps TRBD1 (6 bases). In germline, CDR1 is LNHDA, CDR2 SQIVND (reference sequence). Trimming cost V 5 bases and J 0 bases, with 11 bases left between them. This CDR3 has 15 residues. CDR3 coding DNA: TGTGCCAGTAGTTGGACAGATTATAGCAATCAGCCCCAGCATTTT. Its translation is CASSWTDYSNQPQHF.

The V and J genes are TRBV5-6 and TRBJ1-5, with a weak D call TRBD1 (5 bases). Looked up from germline, CDR1 is SGHDT and CDR2 is YYEEEE. This CDR3 spans 15 amino acids. V lost 2 bases, J lost 5 bases, and 14 bases lay in between. The CDR3 coding sequence is TGTGCCAGCAGCTTATCGGGACGCAAATATCAGCCCCAGCATTTT. It encodes CASSLSGRKYQPQHF.

The chain links TRBV29-1 to TRBJ1-2, with a weak D call TRBD1 (5 bases). Trimming took 3 bases from V and 4 from J, leaving 9 bases between them. The CDR3 consists of 12 residues. CDR1 is SQVTM, CDR2 ANQGSEA, per germline. The CDR3 is CSVDHGGYGYTF. The CDR3, as DNA: TGCAGCGTTGACCATGGGGGCTATGGCTACACCTTC.

This chain joins TRBV9 and TRBJ1-1; D is unresolved. Trimming shortened V by 3 bases and J by 4 bases, and 10 bases separated the two germline ends. This CDR3 is 13 amino acids long. From germline, CDR1 is SGDLS and CDR2 YYNGEE. The CDR3 sequence is CASSEGDGTEAFF. CDR3 DNA: TGTGCCAGCAGCGAGGGAGATGGCACTGAAGCTTTCTTT.

This chain connects TRBV7-2 to TRBJ2-1, with TRBD1 as a possible D gene (6 bases). The CDR3 length is 15 residues. Germline CDR1 and CDR2: SGHTA and FQGNSA. Trimming removed 2 bases at V and 2 bases at J, with 10 bases between. CDR3 sequence (DNA): TGTGCCAGCAGCTTAATTAAGGGGGCCTACAATGAGCAGTTCTTC. It specifies CASSLIKGAYNEQFF.

The chain is built from TRBV30 and TRBJ2-1; D might be TRBD2 (5 bases). Germline V gene lookup returns CDR1 GTSNPN and CDR2 SVGIG (reference sequence). The CDR3 covers 11 residues. Trimming pared 5 bases from V and 6 bases from J, leaving 8 bases between. CDR3 DNA: TGTGCCTGGGGGAGTCTCAATGAGCAGTTCTTC. Translation gives CAWGSLNEQFF.

CDR3 sequence: CASSPLGYGEKLFF. For the CDR3, the DNA is TGTGCCAGCAGCCCCTTGGGGTACGGTGAAAAACTGTTTTTT. The chain uses TRBV12-3 or TRBV12-4 and TRBJ1-4; unclear D gene. Trimming shortened V by 6 bases and J by 7 bases, and 15 bases separated the two germline ends. The CDR3 length is 14 residues.